This T cell receptor (beta chain) was documented in a study of OX40 agonist ivuxolimab in advanced cancers. CDR3 length: 13 residues. The germline gives CDR1 LGHNA, CDR2 YNFKEQ. The ends were cut back, 3 bases at V and 6 bases at J, with 11 bases in the middle. Produced via immunoSEQ multiplex PCR; TCRdb's table is partial and in-frame only. The sample lists about 79,000 clones, 92% occurring once. J is TRBJ1-1 and V is TRBV4-2; D is perhaps TRBD1 (5 bases). This sample comprised CD4+ or CD8+ T cells sorted from blood, obtained in a trial of the OX40 agonist ivuxolimab. The TCR comes from an adult with an advanced solid tumor such as melanoma, head and neck, liver or kidney cancer. The CDR3 reads CASSHWDSSEAFF. Here the CDR3 DNA reads TGTGCCAGCAGCCATTGGGACTCCTCTGAAGCTTTCTTT.